Listed below are T cell receptor beta chains from one sample, sequenced in a study of blood T cell repertoires in COVID-19. Sequencing used immunoSEQ multiplex PCR; TCRdb keeps in-frame clones, though not all of them. The sample records 150,000 to 250,000 clones, approximately 84% being singletons. Material for sequencing was peripheral blood. The receptor source for this set is a human donor with acute or convalescent COVID-19. The donor label of this sample is uncertain. Both conserved end residues are part of each CDR3. The order of the fields is V gene, clone size, D gene, J gene, CDR3 DNA, CDR3 protein. D genes are given only for firm matches. A clone size is listed for some rows: how often the clone was seen (once, few, many), or a class if it is expanded.

TRBV5-1	few	TRBD1	TRBJ1-3	TGCGCCAGCAGCCCGGGGACAGGACGAGGGTCTGGAAACACCATATATTTT	CASSPGTGRGSGNTIYF
TRBV6-5	-	TRBD1	TRBJ1-3	TGTGCCAGCATTCCAGGGGGCGGTGGAAACACCATATATTTT	CASIPGGGGNTIYF
TRBV9	-	TRBD1	TRBJ2-3	TGTGCCAGCAGCCCCCGACAGGGGGCGTGGGCAGATACGCAGTATTTT	CASSPRQGAWADTQYF
TRBV14	-	TRBD2	TRBJ2-1	TGTGCCAGCAGGACGATGAGGCGGGAGAGGTACAATGAGCAGTTCTTC	CASRTMRRERYNEQFF
TRBV18	-	TRBD1	TRBJ1-1	TGTGCCAGCTCACCCACGACAGGGGTGAACACTGAAGCTTTCTTT	CASSPTTGVNTEAFF
TRBV19	-	TRBD1	TRBJ1-6	TGTGCCAGTAGCCGGGACAGGGGTAATTCACCCCTCCACTTT	CASSRDRGNSPLHF
TRBV27	-	-	TRBJ2-3	TGTGCCAGCACCCGAGGGGGGAGGGCAGATACGCAGTATTTT	CASTRGGRADTQYF
TRBV28	once	-	TRBJ2-1	TGTGCCAGCACCCAACCCGGAGGCAATGAGCAGTTCTTC	CASTQPGGNEQFF
TRBV5-1	-	TRBD2	TRBJ2-1	TGCGCCAGCACCTATGAGGCGGGAGGAGGGAATGAGCAGTTCTTC	CASTYEAGGGNEQFF
TRBV3-1/TRBV3-2	-	TRBD1	TRBJ1-6	TGTGCCAGCAGCCAAGATGGACAGGGGTTCTCGCCCCTCCACTTT	CASSQDGQGFSPLHF
TRBV27	few	-	TRBJ2-7	TGTGCCAGCAGGCCCTTTGGCGGACTCTCCTACGAGCAGTACTTC	CASRPFGGLSYEQYF
TRBV5-1	-	-	TRBJ2-7	TGCGCCAGCAGCTTGGCTGCCTACGAGCAGTACTTC	CASSLAAYEQYF
TRBV5-1	-	TRBD2	TRBJ2-1	TGCGCCAGCAGCTCCCAAGCAGCGGGAGGGTACAATGAGCAGTTCTTC	CASSSQAAGGYNEQFF
TRBV25-1	-	-	TRBJ2-2	TGTGCCAGCAGTGTACAAGACACCGGGGAGCTGTTTTTT	CASSVQDTGELFF
TRBV5-1	-	-	TRBJ1-6	TGCGCCAGCAGCTTGGATTCAGGGGCGGATTCACCCCTCCACTTT	CASSLDSGADSPLHF
TRBV9	-	-	TRBJ1-3	TGTGCCAGCAGCGTAGACGTCAGTTTACCCTCTGGAAACACCATATATTTT	CASSVDVSLPSGNTIYF
TRBV6-5	-	TRBD1	TRBJ1-1	TGTGCCAGCAGCGCGACAGGGGACACTGAAGCTTTCTTT	CASSATGDTEAFF
TRBV20-1	-	TRBD2	TRBJ2-7	TGCAGTGCTAGTCGGATTACGGGAGGCTCCTACGAGCAGTACTTC	CSASRITGGSYEQYF
TRBV10-3	-	-	TRBJ1-6	TGTGCCATCAGTGAAACAGGGCGTAATTCACCCCTCCACTTT	CAISETGRNSPLHF
TRBV10-3	-	-	TRBJ2-7	TGTGCCATCAGTCTTCAGGATATAGGCGCCTACGAGCAGTACTTC	CAISLQDIGAYEQYF
TRBV9	-	-	TRBJ2-2	TGTGCCAGCAGCGGGGGACTTAGCGGGGAGCTGTTTTTT	CASSGGLSGELFF
TRBV11-3	-	-	TRBJ2-2	TGTGCCAGCAGCTTAAGAAGCGGTTTGGGGGAGCTGTTTTTT	CASSLRSGLGELFF
TRBV7-6	-	TRBD2	TRBJ2-7	TGTGCCAGCAGCTTAGGCCTAGCGGGAGGCGAGCAGTACTTC	CASSLGLAGGEQYF
TRBV2	few	-	TRBJ2-7	TGTGCCAGCAGTGTGCAGTCCTACGAGCAGTACTTC	CASSVQSYEQYF
TRBV11-2	-	TRBD1	TRBJ1-1	TGTGCCAGCAGCCGGGGGCAGGGGGCGGACACTGAAGCTTTCTTT	CASSRGQGADTEAFF
TRBV7-9	once	-	TRBJ2-2	TGTGCCAGCCCGACAGGGAACACCGGGGAGCTGTTTTTT	CASPTGNTGELFF
TRBV28	once	TRBD1	TRBJ1-5	TGTGCCAGCAGTTTCCTCGGGACAGTCAATCAGCCCCAGCATTTT	CASSFLGTVNQPQHF
TRBV27	-	-	TRBJ2-7	TGTGCCAGCAGTTTAGTGCCAGGGTACGAGCAGTACTTC	CASSLVPGYEQYF
TRBV9	-	-	TRBJ2-7	TGTGCCAGCAGCGTAGACGGGATCGAGCAGTACTTC	CASSVDGIEQYF
TRBV19	-	-	TRBJ2-5	TGTGCCAGTAGTTTCTCCTCCAGCGGACAAGAGACCCAGTACTTC	CASSFSSSGQETQYF
TRBV9	-	TRBD2	TRBJ2-1	TGTGCCAGCACCCCGTCCGGGACTAGCCTGAGCAATGAGCAGTTCTTC	CASTPSGTSLSNEQFF
TRBV30	few	TRBD1	TRBJ1-5	TGTGCCTGGGACTCACAGGGGAGTCAGCCCCAGCATTTT	CAWDSQGSQPQHF
TRBV5-4	-	TRBD2	TRBJ2-3	TGTGCCAGCAGCCTCCCCCCCGCTAGCGGGAGACCGGCCACAGATACGCAGTATTTT	CASSLPPASGRPATDTQYF
TRBV30	-	TRBD2	TRBJ2-7	TGTGCCTGGAGTGTTAGTGGGGTAGGACTAGCGGGACGTCCACTCTCCTACGAGCAGTACTTC	CAWSVSGVGLAGRPLSYEQYF
TRBV6-5	once	-	TRBJ1-3	TGTGCCAGCCATGGGGGGGCGGCTGGAAACACCATATATTTT	CASHGGAAGNTIYF
TRBV28	-	-	TRBJ2-7	TGTGCCAGCAGATCTGGACAGACCGAGCAGTACTTC	CASRSGQTEQYF
TRBV2	-	-	TRBJ1-3	TGTGCCAGCACCATTACAGGAACCTCTGGAAACACCATATATTTT	CASTITGTSGNTIYF